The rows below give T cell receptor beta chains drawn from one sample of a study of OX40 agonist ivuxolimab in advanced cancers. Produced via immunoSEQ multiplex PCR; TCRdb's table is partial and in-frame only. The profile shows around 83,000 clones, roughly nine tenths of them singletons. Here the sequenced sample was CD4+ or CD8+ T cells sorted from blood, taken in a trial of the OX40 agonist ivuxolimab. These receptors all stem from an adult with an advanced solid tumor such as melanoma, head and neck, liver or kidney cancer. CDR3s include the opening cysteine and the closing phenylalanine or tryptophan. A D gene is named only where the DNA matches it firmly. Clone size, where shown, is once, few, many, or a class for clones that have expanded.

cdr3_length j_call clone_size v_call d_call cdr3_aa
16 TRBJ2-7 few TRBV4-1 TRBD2 CASSPRTSGMLGEQYF
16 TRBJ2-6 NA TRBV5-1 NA CASSPGAASGANVLTF
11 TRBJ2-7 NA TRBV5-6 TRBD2 CASTGGYEQYF
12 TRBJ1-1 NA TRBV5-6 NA CASSGRRTEAFF
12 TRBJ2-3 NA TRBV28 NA CASSPELDTQYF
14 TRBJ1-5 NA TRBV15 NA CATSNRVAGQPQHF
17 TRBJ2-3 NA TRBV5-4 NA CASSLGGPRLAEVTQYF
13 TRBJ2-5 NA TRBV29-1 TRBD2 CSGDSGSGETQYF
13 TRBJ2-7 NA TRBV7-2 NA CASSGFWSNEQYF
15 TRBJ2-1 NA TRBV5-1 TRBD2 CASSFGLAGDNEQFF
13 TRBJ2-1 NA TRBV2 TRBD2 CASSGLAWNEQFF
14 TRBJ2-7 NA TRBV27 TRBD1 CASSLQGAPYEQYF
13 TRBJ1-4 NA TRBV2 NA CASSDGNGEKLFF
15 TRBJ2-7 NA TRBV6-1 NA CAGRGRSGLNYEQYF
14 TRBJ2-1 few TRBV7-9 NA CASSFGISQPEQFF
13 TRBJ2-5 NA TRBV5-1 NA CASSRDNQETQYF
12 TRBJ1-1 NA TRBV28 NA CASSSVIREAFF
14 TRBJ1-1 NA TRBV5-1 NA CASRLRQVNTEAFF
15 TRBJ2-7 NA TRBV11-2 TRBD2 CASSRAGSGSYEQYF
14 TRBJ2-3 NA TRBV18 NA CASSPPLVTDTQYF
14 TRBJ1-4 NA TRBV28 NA CASSFGGADEKLFF
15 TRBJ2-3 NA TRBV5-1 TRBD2 CASSLRTSATDTQYF
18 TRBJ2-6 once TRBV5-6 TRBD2 CASSLGLAGGTGANVLTF
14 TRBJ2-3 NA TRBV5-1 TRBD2 CASLGGRNTDTQYF
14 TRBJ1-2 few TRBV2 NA CASSPVATNYGYTF
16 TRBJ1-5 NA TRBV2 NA CASSELGRGSNQPQHF
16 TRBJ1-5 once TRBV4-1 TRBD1 CASSQGAGGVHQPQHF
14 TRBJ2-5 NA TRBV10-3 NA CAIREGAVRETQYF
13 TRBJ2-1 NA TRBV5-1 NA CASSFGGVNEQFF
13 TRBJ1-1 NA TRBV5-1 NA CASSWGAGTEAFF
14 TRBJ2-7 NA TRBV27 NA CASSLNGGLGDLYF
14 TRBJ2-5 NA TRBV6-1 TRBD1 CASRGQVPEETQYF
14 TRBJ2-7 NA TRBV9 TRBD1 CASSVGQAPYEQYF
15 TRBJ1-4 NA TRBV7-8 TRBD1 CASSLRRQGGEKLFF
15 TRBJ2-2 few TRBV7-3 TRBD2 CASRVSGMNTGELFF
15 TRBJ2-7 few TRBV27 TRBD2 CASSSAGLPSYEQYF